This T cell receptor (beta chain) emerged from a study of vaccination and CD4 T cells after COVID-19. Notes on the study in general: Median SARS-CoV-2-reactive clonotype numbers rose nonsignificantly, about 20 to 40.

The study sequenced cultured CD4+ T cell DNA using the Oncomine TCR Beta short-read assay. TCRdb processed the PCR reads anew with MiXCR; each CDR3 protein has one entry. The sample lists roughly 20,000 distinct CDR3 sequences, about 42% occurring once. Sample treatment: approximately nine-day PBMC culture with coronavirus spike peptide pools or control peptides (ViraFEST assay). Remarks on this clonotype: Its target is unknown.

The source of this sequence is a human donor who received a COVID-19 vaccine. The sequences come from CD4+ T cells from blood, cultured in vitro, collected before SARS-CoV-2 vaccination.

CDR3 amino acids: CASSVAGGYWGQGNTGELFF. The CDR3, as DNA: TGTGCCAGCAGCGTAGCCGGGGGCTACTGGGGACAGGGGAACACCGGGGAGCTGTTTTTT. J is TRBJ2-2 and V is TRBV9; 9 nucleotides align to TRBD1. Germline CDR1 SGDLS, CDR2 YYNGEE. The V gene end was trimmed by 0 bases and the J gene end by 1 base; junction bases not matched to a gene: 13. The CDR3 is 20 amino acids.